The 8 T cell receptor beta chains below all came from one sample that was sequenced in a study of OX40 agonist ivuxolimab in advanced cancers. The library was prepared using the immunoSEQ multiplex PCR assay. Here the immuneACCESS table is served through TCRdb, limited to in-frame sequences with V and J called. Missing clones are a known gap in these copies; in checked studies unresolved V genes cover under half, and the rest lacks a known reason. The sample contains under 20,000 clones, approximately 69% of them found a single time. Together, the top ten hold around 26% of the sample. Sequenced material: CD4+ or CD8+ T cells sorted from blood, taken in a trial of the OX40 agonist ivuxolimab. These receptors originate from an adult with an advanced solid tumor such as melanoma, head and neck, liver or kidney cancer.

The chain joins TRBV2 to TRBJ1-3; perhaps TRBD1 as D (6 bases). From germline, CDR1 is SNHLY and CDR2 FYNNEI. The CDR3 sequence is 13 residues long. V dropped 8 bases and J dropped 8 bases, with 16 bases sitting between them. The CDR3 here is CASEGGGSDTIYF. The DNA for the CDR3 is TGTGCCAGCGAAGGAGGGGGATCGGACACCATATATTTT. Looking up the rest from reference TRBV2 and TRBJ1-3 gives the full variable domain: EPEVTQTPSHQVTQMGQEVILRCVPISNHLYFYWYRQILGQKVEFLVSFYNNEISEKSEIFDDQFSVERPDGSNFTLKIRSTKLEDSAMYFCASEGGGSDTIYFGEGSWLTVV.

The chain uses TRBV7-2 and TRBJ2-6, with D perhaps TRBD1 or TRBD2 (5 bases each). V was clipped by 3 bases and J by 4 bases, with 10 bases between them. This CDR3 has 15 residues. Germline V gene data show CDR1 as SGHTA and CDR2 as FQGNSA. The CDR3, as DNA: TGTGCCAGCAGCTTGTTAGGGACCGGGGCCAACGTCCTGACTTTC. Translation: CASSLLGTGANVLTF.

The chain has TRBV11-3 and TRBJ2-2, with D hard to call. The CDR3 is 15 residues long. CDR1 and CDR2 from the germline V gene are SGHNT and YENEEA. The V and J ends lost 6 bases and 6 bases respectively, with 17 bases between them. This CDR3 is CASSSLHDAPGELFF. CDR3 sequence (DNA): TGTGCCAGCAGTTCTCTCCACGACGCGCCCGGGGAGCTGTTTTTT.

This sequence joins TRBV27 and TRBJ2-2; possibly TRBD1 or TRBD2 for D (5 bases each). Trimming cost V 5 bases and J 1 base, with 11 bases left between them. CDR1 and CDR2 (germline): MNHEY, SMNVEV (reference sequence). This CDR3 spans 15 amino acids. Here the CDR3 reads CASSGDELNTGELFF. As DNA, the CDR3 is TGTGCCAGCAGTGGGGACGAGTTGAACACCGGGGAGCTGTTTTTT.

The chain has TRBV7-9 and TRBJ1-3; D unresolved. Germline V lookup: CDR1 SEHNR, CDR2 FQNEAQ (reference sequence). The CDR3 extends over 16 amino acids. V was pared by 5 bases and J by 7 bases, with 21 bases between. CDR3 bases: TGTGCCAGCAGCCCCGCGGTAATACACAAAGGGAACACCATATATTTT. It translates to CASSPAVIHKGNTIYF.

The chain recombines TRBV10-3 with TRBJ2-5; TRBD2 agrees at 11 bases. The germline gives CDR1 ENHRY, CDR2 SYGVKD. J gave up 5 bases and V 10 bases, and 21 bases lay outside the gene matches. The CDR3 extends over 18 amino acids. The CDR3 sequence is CATSQPGLADQGGETQYF. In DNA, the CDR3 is TGTGCCACCAGCCAACCGGGACTAGCGGATCAAGGAGGGGAGACCCAGTACTTC.

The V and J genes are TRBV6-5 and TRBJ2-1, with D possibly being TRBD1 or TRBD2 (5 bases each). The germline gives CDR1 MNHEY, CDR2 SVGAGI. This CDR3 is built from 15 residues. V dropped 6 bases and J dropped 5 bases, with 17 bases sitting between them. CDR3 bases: TGTGCCAGCAGCCACCCCTCGGTGGGGGACAATGAGCAGTTCTTC. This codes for CASSHPSVGDNEQFF.

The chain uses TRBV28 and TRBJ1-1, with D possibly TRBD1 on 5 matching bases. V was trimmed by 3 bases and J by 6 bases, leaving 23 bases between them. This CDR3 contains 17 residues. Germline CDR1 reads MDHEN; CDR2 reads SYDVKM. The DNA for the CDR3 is TGTGCCAGCAGTTTTACCCCTCTTGGGGGAGGGTACCCTGAAGCTTTCTTT. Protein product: CASSFTPLGGGYPEAFF.